This TCR beta chain was sequenced for a study of blood T cell repertoires in COVID-19 (dated by TCRdb to about 2020). For context, the study as a whole: Samples from collaborators originated in the United States, Italy and Spain and spanned both the acute and convalescent phases of COVID-19. The prospective study material was composed of cDNA or gDNA derived from T cells, B-cell-depleted T cells, or PBMCs. The dataset comprised deeply sampled blood TCRbeta repertoires from subjects exposed to, actively infected with, or recovered from COVID-19. A freely available public database, intended as a resource for researchers studying the immune response to SARS-CoV-2, is where the repertoires were released. The samples were drawn from two sources: the first 160 participants of the ongoing ImmuneRACE study, and some 1,300 subjects contributed by 6 global collaborators. A de-identified subject ID, COVID-19 status, age in years and sex were almost always included in the sample metadata. HLA class I and class II types, where available, came from metadata supplied by the sample provider rather than from assay-based typing. Findings and caveats that apply to the study as a whole: How much clinical and demographic metadata was included differed by source and by participant, and the metadata was provided uncurated.

The CDR3 sequence holds 14 residues, the cysteine and phenylalanine included. The CDR3 DNA has 42 bases and is translated from base 1. CDR1 ENHRY and CDR2 SYGVKD were looked up in the germline V gene. Deletion took 0 bases off V and 5 bases off J, with a span of 7 bases between the germline ends. The collaborating institutions used their own protocols to collect whole blood in K2EDTA tubes. For TCRbeta analysis, collaborators shipped samples in one of three forms: frozen whole blood, isolated PBMCs, or DNA extracted from either of those sample types. To note about this clone: Its antigen specificity is not known. Base quality data are lacking; no much larger clone is found one base away.

TCRbeta CDR3 regions were amplified from genomic DNA using the immunoSEQ Assay, a bias-controlled multiplex PCR. In the original analysis: The number of nucleated cells in each sample was estimated by amplification of reference gene primers within the assay. Sequence reads were collapsed and filtered to measure the absolute abundance of every unique TCRbeta CDR3 rearrangement. For each sample, productive Simpson clonality was calculated as the square root of Simpson's diversity index over productive rearrangements. TCRdb holds this immuneACCESS table with in-frame rearrangements only. Some clones are missing; in checked studies, unresolved V genes explain under half, and the rest has no known cause. V and J calls and clone size are given by that table; D and trimming were obtained from the DNA. Within this sample are 150,000 to 200,000 clones, with approximately 81% of them counted one time only. The ten largest clones take up 8% to 11% of the sample.

The receptor comes from a woman of 80 years or more with active or convalescent COVID-19. Recombination connected TRBV10-3 to TRBJ2-2, and possibly TRBD2, on 5 matching bases. The sequenced material came from peripheral blood. The nucleotides read TGTGCCATCAGTGAGTCGAGGGTGACCGGGGAGCTGTTTTTT. The resulting protein is CAISESRVTGELFF.